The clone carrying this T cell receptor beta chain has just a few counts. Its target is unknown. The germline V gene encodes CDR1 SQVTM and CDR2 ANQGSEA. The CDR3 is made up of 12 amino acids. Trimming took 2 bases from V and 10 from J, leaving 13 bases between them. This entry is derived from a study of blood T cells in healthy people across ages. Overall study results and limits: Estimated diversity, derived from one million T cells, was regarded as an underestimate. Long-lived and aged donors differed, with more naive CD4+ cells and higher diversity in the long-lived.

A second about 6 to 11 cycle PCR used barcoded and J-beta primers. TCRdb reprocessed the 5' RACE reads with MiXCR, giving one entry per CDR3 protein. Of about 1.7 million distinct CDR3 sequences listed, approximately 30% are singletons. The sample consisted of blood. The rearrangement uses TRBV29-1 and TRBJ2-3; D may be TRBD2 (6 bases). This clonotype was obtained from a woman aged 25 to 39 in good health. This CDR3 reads CSVEKGGEAQYF. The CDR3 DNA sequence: TGCAGCGTTGAAAAGGGCGGGGAGGCGCAGTATTTT.